This is a list of T cell receptor beta chains from one sample in a study of Ad26.COV2.S vaccination and SARS-CoV-2 variants. Clones were sequenced by immunoSEQ multiplex PCR, and TCRdb holds only the in-frame ones, with some missing. Here the sample spans over 200,000 clones, approximately 88% being singletons. The material sequenced was peripheral blood, taken in a trial of Ad26.COV2.S vaccine versus placebo. Every receptor here comes from a person between 18 and 59 years old who received the Ad26.COV2.S COVID-19 vaccine or a placebo. Both conserved end residues are part of each CDR3. D genes are given only for firm matches. The listing skips clone size in some rows; elsewhere it reads once, few, many or a size class.

>-|TRBJ1-2|TRBV9|-
CASSVGGPEGYTF
TGTGCCAGCAGCGTAGGCGGCCCGGAGGGCTACACCTTC
>-|TRBJ1-1|TRBV6-5|TRBD1
CASSSGVTGENTEAFF
TGTGCCAGCAGTTCGGGGGTGACAGGGGAAAACACTGAAGCTTTCTTT
>-|TRBJ2-3|TRBV29-1|TRBD2
CSVAGGGSADTQYF
TGCAGCGTTGCCGGGGGGGGTTCGGCAGATACGCAGTATTTT
>-|TRBJ2-1|TRBV9|TRBD2
CASSDHGLAPRSSYNEQFF
TGTGCCAGCAGCGATCATGGACTAGCCCCCCGAAGCTCCTACAATGAGCAGTTCTTC
>few|TRBJ1-1|TRBV9|-
CASGREVTEAFF
TGTGCCAGCGGCAGGGAGGTTACTGAAGCTTTCTTT
>-|TRBJ2-7|TRBV6-2/TRBV6-3|-
CASSSPLGAEQYF
TGTGCCAGCAGTTCTCCTCTAGGGGCCGAGCAGTACTTC
>-|TRBJ2-7|TRBV4-2|TRBD2
CASSQDTSGGTYEQYF
TGTGCCAGCAGCCAGGATACTAGCGGGGGGACCTACGAGCAGTACTTC
>-|TRBJ1-5|TRBV7-8|-
CASSSPLGAGQPQHF
TGTGCCAGCAGCTCCCCCCTGGGAGCGGGCCAGCCCCAGCATTTT
>-|TRBJ2-3|TRBV11-1|TRBD2
CASSPFSGGRTDTQYF
TGTGCCAGCAGCCCCTTCTCGGGGGGGCGAACAGATACGCAGTATTTT
>-|TRBJ2-7|TRBV9|-
CASSPQSRTQHGEQYF
TGTGCCAGCAGCCCCCAGTCTCGGACCCAGCACGGCGAGCAGTACTTC
>-|TRBJ1-6|TRBV9|-
CASSVAGLIGSPLHF
TGTGCCAGCAGCGTAGCAGGCCTGATAGGGTCACCCCTCCACTTT
>-|TRBJ2-1|TRBV4-3|-
CASSQEGVTEQFF
TGCGCCAGCAGCCAAGAAGGAGTCACTGAGCAGTTCTTC
>-|TRBJ2-1|TRBV7-3|-
CASSLSANEQFF
TGTGCCAGCAGCTTGAGTGCTAATGAGCAGTTCTTC
>-|TRBJ2-7|TRBV24-1|-
CATSDLTGHEQYF
TGTGCCACCAGTGATTTAACAGGGCACGAGCAGTACTTC
>-|TRBJ2-4|TRBV19|-
CASIGGITKNIQYF
TGTGCCAGTATAGGTGGGATAACCAAAAACATTCAGTACTTC
>once|TRBJ2-2|TRBV6-2/TRBV6-3|TRBD2
CASSTLAGARSGTGELFF
TGTGCCAGCAGTACGTTAGCGGGAGCGAGGTCGGGCACCGGGGAGCTGTTTTTT
>-|TRBJ1-1|TRBV7-9|TRBD1
CASIKDRGNTEAFF
TGTGCCAGCATCAAGGACAGGGGGAACACTGAAGCTTTCTTT
>-|TRBJ2-7|TRBV2|-
CASSTPEQGLQVGYEQYF
TGTGCCAGCAGCACCCCGGAGCAGGGCCTTCAAGTCGGCTATGAGCAGTACTTC
>-|TRBJ1-6|TRBV21-1|-
CASSARTDPNSPLHF
TGTGCCAGCAGCGCCCGGACGGATCCGAATTCACCCCTCCACTTT
>-|TRBJ1-6|TRBV30|TRBD1
CAWSPPPGGTYNSPLHF
TGTGCCTGGAGTCCTCCGCCAGGGGGCACCTATAATTCACCCCTCCACTTT
>-|TRBJ1-5|TRBV7-9|TRBD1
CASSLGQGDQPQHF
TGTGCCAGCAGCCTGGGACAGGGGGATCAGCCCCAGCATTTT
>-|TRBJ1-2|TRBV5-1|TRBD1
CASSLASRVAGGLGYTF
TGCGCCAGCAGCTTGGCCTCGAGAGTTGCAGGGGGTCTCGGCTACACCTTC
>-|TRBJ1-5|TRBV4-3|-
CASSQGQSNQPQHF
TGCGCCAGCAGCCAAGGGCAGAGCAATCAGCCCCAGCATTTT
>-|TRBJ2-1|TRBV4-3|TRBD2
CASSQDLASGSDEQFF
TGCGCCAGCAGCCAAGATTTGGCTAGCGGGAGCGATGAGCAGTTCTTC